One sample yielded the 29 T cell receptor beta chains listed below, sequenced in a study of OX40 agonist ivuxolimab in advanced cancers. Using immunoSEQ multiplex PCR, the repertoire was profiled, and TCRdb retains in-frame clones only, with some absent. This sample has 65,000 to 70,000 clones, with 85% to 90% found just once. Source: CD4+ or CD8+ T cells sorted from blood, taken in a trial of the OX40 agonist ivuxolimab. The receptors originated from an adult with an advanced solid tumor such as melanoma, head and neck, liver or kidney cancer.

The V and J genes are TRBV4-3 and TRBJ1-3; perhaps TRBD1 as D (5 bases). The CDR3 has 18 residues. From germline, CDR1 is LGHNA and CDR2 YSLEER. Deletions cut 0 bases from V and 1 base from J, with 16 bases between. The CDR3 loop is CASSQDYGTYISGNTIYF. CDR3 in DNA: TGCGCCAGCAGCCAAGATTATGGGACTTACATATCTGGAAACACCATATATTTT.

The rearrangement uses TRBV4-2 and TRBJ1-5; TRBD1 aligns across 8 bases. Germline-derived CDR1 and CDR2 are LGHNA and YNFKEQ. The CDR3 totals 16 residues. The V gene end was trimmed by 1 base and the J gene end by 0 bases; junction bases not matched to a gene: 2. The DNA of the CDR3 is TGTGCCAGCAGCCAAGGGACAGGGTCTAGCAATCAGCCCCAGCATTTT. The encoded protein is CASSQGTGSSNQPQHF.

The rearrangement joins TRBV6-6 to TRBJ1-1; no clear D. CDR1 and CDR2 from the germline V gene are MNHNY and SVGAGI (reference sequence). Trimming stripped 2 bases from V and 5 bases from J, with 6 bases between. The CDR3 covers 12 residues. CDR3 loop: CASSYQATEAFF. CDR3 nucleotides: TGTGCCAGCAGTTACCAGGCGACTGAAGCTTTCTTT.

A few counts support this clone. The V gene is TRBV11-1, the J gene TRBJ2-2, with D perhaps TRBD2 (5 bases). The V gene's germline CDR1 is SGHAT and CDR2 FQDESV (reference sequence). The V end was cut by 0 bases, the J end by 8 bases, with 7 bases between. CDR3 length: 13 residues. CDR3 in DNA: TGTGCCAGCAGCTTAGCGGGAGCTGGGGAGCTGTTTTTT. Protein sequence: CASSLAGAGELFF.

The chain joins TRBV19 to TRBJ2-1; 8 bases match TRBD2. The CDR3 has 13 residues. The germline gives CDR1 LNHDA, CDR2 SQIVND (reference sequence). V lost 10 bases, J lost 4 bases, and 6 bases stayed unmatched. CDR3 loop: CATNSGVYNEQFF. In DNA form, the CDR3 reads TGTGCCACCAATAGCGGGGTATACAATGAGCAGTTCTTC. Based on the CDR3 plus reference TRBV19 and TRBJ2-1, the full variable domain is DGGITQSPKYLFRKEGQNVTLSCEQNLNHDAMYWYRQDPGQGLRLIYYSQIVNDFQKGDIAEGYSVSREKKESFPLTVTSAQKNPTAFYLCATNSGVYNEQFFGPGTRLTVL.

This chain joins TRBV13 and TRBJ2-5; D uncertain. V shed 3 bases and J shed 1 base, with 12 bases lying between them. This CDR3 spans 15 amino acids. CDR1 is PRHDT and CDR2 is FYEKMQ in the germline V gene (reference sequence). CDR3 in DNA: TGTGCCAGCAGCTTTGGTCTGGGCTCCCAAGAGACCCAGTACTTC. Protein: CASSFGLGSQETQYF.

The chain uses TRBV5-4 and TRBJ1-1; 10 bases match TRBD1. This CDR3 has 18 amino acids. With 0 bases clipped from V and 0 bases from J, the junction kept 8 bases outside the gene matches. CDR1 is SGHNT and CDR2 is YYREEE in the germline V gene (reference sequence). In DNA form, the CDR3 reads TGTGCCAGCAGCTTGGGGGGACAGGGGCCATCCCTGAACACTGAAGCTTTCTTT. Its translation is CASSLGGQGPSLNTEAFF.

This clone was found a few times. The chain carries TRBV11-2 and TRBJ2-3, with TRBD2 matching 10 bases. With V trimmed by 4 bases and J by 5 bases, 9 bases remained unmatched. The length of the CDR3 is 16 residues. Germline CDR1 is SGHAT and CDR2 is FQNNGV. The CDR3 nucleotides read TGTGCCAGCAGCTCCCCACTAGCGGGATATGGAGATACGCAGTATTTT. It specifies CASSSPLAGYGDTQYF.

The gene calls are TRBV30 and TRBJ2-7; 8 bases map to TRBD2. Germline CDR1 reads GTSNPN; CDR2 reads SVGIG (reference sequence). J lost 3 bases, V lost 0 bases, and 10 bases had no gene match. The CDR3 is made up of 16 amino acids. The CDR3 loop reads CAWSVGSGTNYYEQYF. In DNA form, the CDR3 reads TGTGCCTGGAGTGTAGGTAGCGGGACCAATTACTACGAGCAGTACTTC. The full variable domain, in which reference TRBV30 and TRBJ2-7 provide the parts outside the CDR3, is SQTIHQWPATLVQPVGSPLSLECTVEGTSNPNLYWYRQAAGRGLQLLFYSVGIGQISSEVPQNLSASRPQDRQFILSSKKLLLSDSGFYLCAWSVGSGTNYYEQYFGPGTRLTVT.

This clone was seen once. This sequence joins TRBV11-2 and TRBJ1-4; D is uncertain. V gave up 5 bases and J gave up 7 bases, with 8 bases separating them. There are 12 residues in the CDR3. Germline values: CDR1 SGHAT, CDR2 FQNNGV. CDR3 nucleotides: TGTGCCAGCAGCCTGTACACTGAAAAACTGTTTTTT. Its protein product is CASSLYTEKLFF.

This clone is a singleton in its sample. V gene TRBV9 combines with J gene TRBJ2-5, with 9 bases fitting TRBD2. The junction had 8 bases not matched to a gene; V was cut back by 0 bases and J by 5 bases. CDR3 size: 16 residues. CDR1 is SGDLS, CDR2 YYNGEE, per germline. This CDR3 reads CASSVEGSGGSETQYF. CDR3 bases: TGTGCCAGCAGCGTAGAGGGTAGCGGGGGTTCGGAGACCCAGTACTTC.

This clone has only one observation. V usage is TRBV7-9 and J usage is TRBJ2-1, with a possible D match to TRBD1 (6 bases). Germline lookup yields CDR1 SEHNR and CDR2 FQNEAQ (reference sequence). V gave up 5 bases and J gave up 7 bases, with 15 bases separating them. The CDR3 runs to 14 residues. CDR3 sequence: CASSVWDNGNEQFF. The CDR3 DNA is TGTGCCAGCAGCGTTTGGGACAATGGTAATGAGCAGTTCTTC.

V gene TRBV4-1 combines with J gene TRBJ2-5, with TRBD2 matching over 8 bases. V gave up 0 bases and J gave up 2 bases; unmatched junction bases: 2. The CDR3 runs 15 residues. Per germline, CDR1 MGHRA and CDR2 YSYEKL. The CDR3: CASSQDIAGQETQYF. Written as DNA, the CDR3 is TGCGCCAGCAGCCAAGATATAGCGGGGCAAGAGACCCAGTACTTC.

The CDR3 sequence is CASTHGAEQYF. CDR3 sequence (DNA): TGTGCCAGCACCCACGGGGCCGAGCAGTACTTC. The rearrangement joins TRBV27 to TRBJ2-7, with D tentatively TRBD1 or TRBD2 (5 bases each). Between the trimmed V and J ends, which lost 7 bases and 6 bases, there was a span of 10 bases. CDR3 length: 11 amino acids. Looked up from germline, CDR1 is MNHEY and CDR2 is SMNVEV (reference sequence).

This chain connects TRBV6-1 to TRBJ2-4; D is possibly TRBD2 (6 bases). The V end lost 6 bases, the J end lost 8 bases, and 20 bases lay between the germline ends. The CDR3 contains 15 residues. Germline CDR1 MNHNS, CDR2 SASEGT. CDR3 bases: TGTGCCAGCAGGGGGGACTCCGGGAGTCAGTACATTCAGTACTTC. Protein: CASRGDSGSQYIQYF.

The J gene is TRBJ2-1, the V gene TRBV7-8; 10 bases are shared with TRBD1. The CDR3 loop spans 16 amino acids. CDR1 and CDR2 from the germline V gene are SGHVS and FQNEAQ. J gave up 2 bases and V 5 bases, and 6 bases lay outside the gene matches. Written as DNA, the CDR3 is TGTGCCAGCAGCACCGGCGGACAGGGGGCCTACAATGAGCAGTTCTTC. This translates into CASSTGGQGAYNEQFF.

The V gene is TRBV13, the J gene TRBJ1-4, with 8 positions matching TRBD1. The V segment lost 4 bases and the J segment 4 bases; nucleotides outside the gene matches: 5. The CDR3 loop spans 15 amino acids. Germline-derived CDR1 and CDR2 are PRHDT and FYEKMQ (reference sequence). The CDR3 DNA is TGTGCCAGCAGCTCCCGGGACAGGCTTAATGAAAAACTGTTTTTT. It codes for CASSSRDRLNEKLFF.

This chain joins TRBV27 and TRBJ2-3, with TRBD2 matching 9 bases. The germline gives CDR1 MNHEY, CDR2 SMNVEV (reference sequence). The CDR3 runs 15 residues. The V and J ends lost 3 bases and 2 bases, in that order; junction bases with no gene match: 3. CDR3 coding DNA: TGTGCCAGCAGTTTCGCGGGGGGGCTCACAGATACGCAGTATTTT. This encodes CASSFAGGLTDTQYF.

This clone was picked up one time. V usage is TRBV4-3 and J usage is TRBJ1-1, with D possibly being TRBD1 (5 bases). The ends were cut back, 0 bases at V and 7 bases at J, with 12 bases in the middle. The CDR3 extends over 14 amino acids. In germline, CDR1 is LGHNA, CDR2 YSLEER. CDR3 nucleotides: TGCGCCAGCAGCCAAGATAAGTGGCAGGGTGAAGCTTTCTTT. It translates to CASSQDKWQGEAFF.

The V gene is TRBV6-5, the J gene TRBJ2-2; possible D gene TRBD2, 5 bases. The CDR3 spans 14 residues. Between the trimmed V and J ends, which lost 0 bases and 6 bases, there was a span of 8 bases. Germline V gene data show CDR1 as MNHEY and CDR2 as SVGAGI. The CDR3 bases are TGTGCCAGCAGTTACTCGTCCGGGGCCGGGGAGCTGTTTTTT. This translates into CASSYSSGAGELFF.

In regard to this clone: At one end the junction does not follow the germline gene, possibly because of a read error. Different DNA sequences within this sample yield the same CDR3. The chain combines TRBV5-4 with TRBJ1-1; 8 nucleotides agree with TRBD1. Germline-derived CDR1 and CDR2 are SGHNT and YYREEE (reference sequence). This CDR3 is built from 16 residues. This chain's CDR3 is CASSQEPGQGGTEAFF. For the CDR3, the DNA is TGCGCCAGCAGCCAAGAACCAGGACAGGGCGGCACTGAAGCTTTCTTT. The whole variable domain, filled in from reference TRBV5-4 and TRBJ1-1, reads ETGVTQSPTHLIKTRGQQVTLRCSSQSGHNTVSWYQQALGQGPQFIFQYYREEENGRGNFPPRFSGLQFPNYSSELNVNALELDDSALYLCASSQEPGQGGTEAFFGQGTRLTVV.

The V gene is TRBV4-3, the J gene TRBJ2-1; D is unresolved. The CDR3 extends over 17 amino acids. The germline V gene has CDR1 LGHNA and CDR2 YSLEER. The germline V and J ends were trimmed by 0 bases and 1 base, with 13 bases remaining between them. The CDR3 reads CASSQEGRSSSYNEQFF. CDR3 nucleotide sequence: TGCGCCAGCAGCCAAGAGGGCCGGAGTTCGTCCTACAATGAGCAGTTCTTC.

This clone appeared a single time. This chain links TRBV6-5 with TRBJ1-5; 7 nucleotides line up with TRBD1. The CDR3 is 14 residues long. Germline V gene sequence: CDR1 MNHEY, CDR2 SVGAGI. J gave up 2 bases and V 2 bases, and 0 bases lay outside the gene matches. CDR3 coding DNA: TGTGCCAGCAGTTACACAGGGGGCAATCAGCCCCAGCATTTT. Translating it yields CASSYTGGNQPQHF.

J is TRBJ2-7 and V is TRBV27; 10 nucleotides agree with TRBD1. This CDR3 has 14 residues. Trimming took 8 bases from V and 4 from J; bases not matched to a gene: 8. Looked up from germline, CDR1 is MNHEY and CDR2 is SMNVEV (reference sequence). This chain's CDR3 is CASWPGTGAYEQYF. In nucleotides, the CDR3 is TGTGCCAGCTGGCCCGGGACAGGGGCATACGAGCAGTACTTC.

This clone was picked up one time. This sequence joins TRBV19 and TRBJ2-7, with 8 bases matching TRBD1. The CDR3 is 15 amino acids. Germline CDR1 LNHDA, CDR2 SQIVND (reference sequence). Trimming cost V 5 bases and J 6 bases; bases outside gene matches: 12. CDR3 sequence (DNA): TGTGCCAGTAGTTTACAGGGGGTTTCGTCTAGCGAGCAGTACTTC. Amino acid sequence: CASSLQGVSSSEQYF.

The chain employs TRBV5-1 and TRBJ2-1; no clear D gene. V dropped 2 bases and J dropped 7 bases, with 7 bases sitting between them. The CDR3 is 12 residues long. In germline, CDR1 is SGHRS, CDR2 YFSETQ. In DNA form, the CDR3 reads TGCGCCAGCAGCTTAGAGGTTAATGAGCAGTTCTTC. Protein product: CASSLEVNEQFF. Based on the CDR3 plus reference TRBV5-1 and TRBJ2-1, the full variable domain is KAGVTQTPRYLIKTRGQQVTLSCSPISGHRSVSWYQQTPGQGLQFLFEYFSETQRNKGNFPGRFSGRQFSNSRSEMNVSTLELGDSALYLCASSLEVNEQFFGPGTRLTVL.

This chain uses TRBV19 with TRBJ2-1, with 8 bases that match TRBD1. The CDR3 sequence is 12 residues long. The V and J ends lost 10 bases and 7 bases, in that order; junction bases with no gene match: 6. Germline CDR1 reads LNHDA; CDR2 reads SQIVND (reference sequence). For the CDR3, the DNA is TGTGCCACCCGGCAGGGGGCGAATGAGCAGTTCTTC. This gives the protein CATRQGANEQFF.

The CDR3 here is CASSFGQGGYEQYF. In nucleotides, the CDR3 is TGTGCCAGCAGCTTTGGACAGGGGGGCTACGAGCAGTACTTC. The genes are TRBV11-2 and TRBJ2-5, with 10 positions matching TRBD1. The last part of the DNA fits TRBJ2-7 better; the J call may be wrong. Germline CDR1 reads SGHAT; CDR2 reads FQNNGV. This CDR3 spans 14 amino acids.

The chain uses TRBV5-4 and TRBJ1-4, with 10 bases that match TRBD1. CDR3 length equals 15 residues. The V gene's germline CDR1 is SGHNT and CDR2 YYREEE (reference sequence). J lost 7 bases, V lost 0 bases, and 3 bases had no gene match. Here the CDR3 reads CASSLGTGGIEKLFF. In DNA form, the CDR3 reads TGTGCCAGCAGCTTGGGGACAGGGGGAATTGAAAAACTGTTTTTT.